These 3 T cell receptor beta chains were sequenced from one sample in a study of blood T cell repertoires in COVID-19. TCRdb's copy holds only in-frame clones and misses some; the assay was immunoSEQ multiplex PCR. In the table there are about 140,000 clones, roughly 84% of which are singletons. The sample consisted of peripheral blood. The receptors stem from a man aged 25 to 45 with COVID-19, enrolled during active disease.

J is TRBJ2-2 and V is TRBV19, with D uncertain. V was cut by 4 bases and J by 1 base, with 7 bases left in between. The CDR3 consists of 14 residues. Germline lookup yields CDR1 LNHDA and CDR2 SQIVND (reference sequence). The CDR3 DNA is TGTGCCAGTAGTAAGACACTGAACACCGGGGAGCTGTTTTTT. This translates into CASSKTLNTGELFF.

This clone was found once. V gene TRBV28 combines with J gene TRBJ2-7; 11 bases align to TRBD1. V shed 2 bases, J shed 2 bases, and the junction held 5 bases outside the gene matches. The CDR3 has 16 residues. Germline V gene data show CDR1 as MDHEN and CDR2 as SYDVKM. In nucleotides, the CDR3 is TGTGCCAGCAGTTTAGCACCGGGACAGGGGGCCTACGAGCAGTACTTC. Its translation: CASSLAPGQGAYEQYF.

The J gene is TRBJ2-3, the V gene TRBV7-6, with 13 bases fitting TRBD2. This CDR3 region has 17 residues. The V and J ends lost 3 bases and 3 bases, in that order; junction bases with no gene match: 6. The germline gives CDR1 SGHVS, CDR2 FNYEAQ. This chain's CDR3 is CASSLGPTSGRTDTQYF. The CDR3 DNA sequence: TGTGCCAGCAGCTTGGGCCCGACTAGCGGGAGGACAGATACGCAGTATTTT.